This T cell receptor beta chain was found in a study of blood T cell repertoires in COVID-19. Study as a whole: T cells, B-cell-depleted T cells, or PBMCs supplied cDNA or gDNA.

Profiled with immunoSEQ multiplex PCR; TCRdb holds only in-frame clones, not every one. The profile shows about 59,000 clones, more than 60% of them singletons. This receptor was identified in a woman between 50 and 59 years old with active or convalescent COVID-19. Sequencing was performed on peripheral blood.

Here the CDR3 DNA reads TGCGCCAGCAGCTCGGGACAGGGGAGGGCAGATACGCAGTATTTT. Amino acids: CASSSGQGRADTQYF. The rearrangement uses TRBV5-1 and TRBJ2-3, with 10 bases aligning to TRBD1. The V gene end was trimmed by 3 bases and the J gene end by 4 bases; junction bases not matched to a gene: 5. The germline V gene has CDR1 SGHRS and CDR2 YFSETQ. This CDR3 comprises 15 residues.